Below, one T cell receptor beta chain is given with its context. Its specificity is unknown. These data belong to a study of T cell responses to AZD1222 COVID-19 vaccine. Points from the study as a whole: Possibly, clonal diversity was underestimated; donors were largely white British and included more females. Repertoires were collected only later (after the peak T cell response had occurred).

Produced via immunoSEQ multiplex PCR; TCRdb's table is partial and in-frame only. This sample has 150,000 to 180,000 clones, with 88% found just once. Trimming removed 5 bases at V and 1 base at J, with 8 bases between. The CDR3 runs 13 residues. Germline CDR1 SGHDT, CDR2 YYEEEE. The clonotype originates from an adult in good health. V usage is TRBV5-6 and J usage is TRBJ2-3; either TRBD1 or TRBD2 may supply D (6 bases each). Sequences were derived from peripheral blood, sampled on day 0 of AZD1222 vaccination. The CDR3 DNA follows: TGTGCCAGCAGGGAGGGGGGCACAGATACGCAGTATTTT. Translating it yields CASREGGTDTQYF.